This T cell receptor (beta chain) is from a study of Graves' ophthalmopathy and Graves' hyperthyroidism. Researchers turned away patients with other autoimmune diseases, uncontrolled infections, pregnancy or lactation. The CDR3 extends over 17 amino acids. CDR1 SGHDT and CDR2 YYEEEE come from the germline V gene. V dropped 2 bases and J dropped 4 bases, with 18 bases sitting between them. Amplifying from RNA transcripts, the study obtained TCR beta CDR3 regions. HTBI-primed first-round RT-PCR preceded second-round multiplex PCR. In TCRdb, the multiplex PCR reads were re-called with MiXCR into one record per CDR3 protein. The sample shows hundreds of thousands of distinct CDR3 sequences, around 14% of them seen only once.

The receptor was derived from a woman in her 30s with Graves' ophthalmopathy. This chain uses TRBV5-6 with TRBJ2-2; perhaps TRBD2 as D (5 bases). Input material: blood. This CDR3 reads CASSFRHAGMSTGELFF. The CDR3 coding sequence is TGTGCCAGCAGCTTCCGCCATGCCGGGATGAGCACCGGGGAGCTGTTTTTT.